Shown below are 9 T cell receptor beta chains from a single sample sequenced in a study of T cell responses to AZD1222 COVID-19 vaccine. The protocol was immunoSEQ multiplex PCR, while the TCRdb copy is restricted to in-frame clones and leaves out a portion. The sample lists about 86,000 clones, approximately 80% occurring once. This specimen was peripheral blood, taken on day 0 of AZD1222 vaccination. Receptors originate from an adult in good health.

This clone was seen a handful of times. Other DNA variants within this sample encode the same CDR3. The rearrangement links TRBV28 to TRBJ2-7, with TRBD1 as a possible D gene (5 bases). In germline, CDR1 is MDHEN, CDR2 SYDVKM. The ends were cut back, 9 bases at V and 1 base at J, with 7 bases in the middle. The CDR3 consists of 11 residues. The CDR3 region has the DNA TGTGCCAGTACAGGTTCCTACGAGCAGTACTTC. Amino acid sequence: CASTGSYEQYF. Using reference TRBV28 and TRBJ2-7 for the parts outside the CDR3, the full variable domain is DVKVTQSSRYLVKRTGEKVFLECVQDMDHENMFWYRQDPGLGLRLIYFSYDVKMKEKGDIPEGYSVSREKKERFSLILESASTNQTSMYLCASTGSYEQYFGPGTRLTVT.

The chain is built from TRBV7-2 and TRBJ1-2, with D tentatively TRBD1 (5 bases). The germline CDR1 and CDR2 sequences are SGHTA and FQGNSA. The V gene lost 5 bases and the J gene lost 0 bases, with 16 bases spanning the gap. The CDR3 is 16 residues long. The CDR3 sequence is CASSPQTGGANYGYTF. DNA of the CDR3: TGTGCCAGCAGCCCCCAGACCGGGGGGGCTAACTATGGCTACACCTTC.

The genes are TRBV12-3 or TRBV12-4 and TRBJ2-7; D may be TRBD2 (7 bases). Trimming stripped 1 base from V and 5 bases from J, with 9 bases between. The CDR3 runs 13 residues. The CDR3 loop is CASSLGGGDEQYF. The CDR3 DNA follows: TGTGCCAGCAGTTTAGGAGGGGGGGACGAGCAGTACTTC.

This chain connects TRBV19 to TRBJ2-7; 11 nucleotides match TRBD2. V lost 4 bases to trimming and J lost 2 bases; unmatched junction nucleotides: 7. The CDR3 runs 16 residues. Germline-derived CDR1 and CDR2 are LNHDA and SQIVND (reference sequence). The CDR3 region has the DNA TGTGCCAGTAGTAAGCCCGGACTAGCGGGTACCTACGAGCAGTACTTC. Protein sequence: CASSKPGLAGTYEQYF. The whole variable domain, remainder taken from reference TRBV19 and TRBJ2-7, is DGGITQSPKYLFRKEGQNVTLSCEQNLNHDAMYWYRQDPGQGLRLIYYSQIVNDFQKGDIAEGYSVSREKKESFPLTVTSAQKNPTAFYLCASSKPGLAGTYEQYFGPGTRLTVT.

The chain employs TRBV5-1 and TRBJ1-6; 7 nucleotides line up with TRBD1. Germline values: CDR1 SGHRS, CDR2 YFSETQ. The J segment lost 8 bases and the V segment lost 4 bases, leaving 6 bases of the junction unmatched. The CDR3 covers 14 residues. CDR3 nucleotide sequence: TGCGCCAGCAGCCCGGGGACAGAAGATTCACCCCTCCACTTT. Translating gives CASSPGTEDSPLHF.

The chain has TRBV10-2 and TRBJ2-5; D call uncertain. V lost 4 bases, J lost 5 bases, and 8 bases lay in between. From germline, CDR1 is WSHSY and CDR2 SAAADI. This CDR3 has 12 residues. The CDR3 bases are TGCGCCAGCAGTGCCGTGGGTGAGACCCAGTACTTC. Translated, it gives CASSAVGETQYF.

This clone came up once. In nucleotides, the CDR3 is TGTGCCAGCAGTTACTTGGGGCCGACCCAGTACTTC. It is translated as CASSYLGPTQYF. V and J are TRBV6-9 and TRBJ2-5; the D gene is possibly TRBD1 (5 bases). This CDR3 has 12 residues. Germline lookup yields CDR1 MNHGY and CDR2 SVAAGI. Trimming shortened V by 3 bases and J by 7 bases, and 9 bases separated the two germline ends.

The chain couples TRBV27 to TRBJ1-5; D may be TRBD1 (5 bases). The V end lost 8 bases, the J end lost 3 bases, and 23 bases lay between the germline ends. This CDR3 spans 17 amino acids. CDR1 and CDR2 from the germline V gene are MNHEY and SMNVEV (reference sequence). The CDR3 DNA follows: TGTGCCAGCTGTGGGGTCGACCCGGGACCGTACAATCAGCCCCAGCATTTT. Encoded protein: CASCGVDPGPYNQPQHF.

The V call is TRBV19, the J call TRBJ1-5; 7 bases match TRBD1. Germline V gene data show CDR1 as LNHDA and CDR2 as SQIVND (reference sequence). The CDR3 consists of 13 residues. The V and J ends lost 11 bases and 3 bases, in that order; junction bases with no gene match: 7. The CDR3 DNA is TGTGCCTGTATGGACAGGCTCAATCAGCCCCAGCATTTT. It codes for CACMDRLNQPQHF.